The 26 T cell receptor beta chains listed next were all sequenced from one sample in a study of T cell responses to AZD1222 COVID-19 vaccine. This table comes from immunoSEQ multiplex PCR, and its TCRdb copy is limited to in-frame clones, with some not included. The sample holds about 140,000 clones; about 90% are singletons and the top ten take approximately 6.2%. The specimen comprised peripheral blood, sampled 28 days after the second AZD1222 dose. The receptors come from an adult who received the AZD1222 COVID-19 vaccine.

The genes are TRBV5-1 and TRBJ1-5; D not certain. V lost 0 bases, J lost 6 bases, and 10 bases lay in between. From germline, CDR1 is SGHRS and CDR2 YFSETQ. The CDR3 sequence is 14 residues long. The DNA for the CDR3 is TGCGCCAGCAGCTTGGAATGGCGTTCTCAGCCCCAGCATTTT. Translation gives CASSLEWRSQPQHF.

The chain links TRBV24-1 to TRBJ2-2; 7 bases align to TRBD2. The CDR3 spans 14 residues. Germline CDR1 is KGHDR and CDR2 is SFDVKD. V lost 8 bases and J lost 2; bases outside the gene matches: 4. In DNA, the CDR3 is TGTGCCACCAAGGCTAGCGGAAACACCGGGGAGCTGTTTTTT. It specifies CATKASGNTGELFF.

The CDR3 bases are TGTGCCAGCAGCGCTGGGGTGAGCTCTGGAAACACCATATATTTT. Amino acids: CASSAGVSSGNTIYF. The genes are TRBV11-2 and TRBJ1-3, with D unclear. CDR1 and CDR2 (germline): SGHAT, FQNNGV. Trimming cost V 5 bases and J 0 bases, with 11 bases left between them. This CDR3 comprises 15 residues.

V gene TRBV6-6 combines with J gene TRBJ1-6; D unresolved. The CDR3 loop spans 15 amino acids. CDR1 and CDR2 from the germline V gene are MNHNY and SVGAGI (reference sequence). The V end was cut by 6 bases, the J end by 6 bases, with 15 bases between. CDR3 loop: CASSYLPVGNSPLHF. In DNA form, the CDR3 reads TGTGCCAGCAGCTACCTCCCTGTGGGTAATTCACCCCTCCACTTT.

The V call is TRBV5-1, the J call TRBJ2-5, with 13 bases fitting TRBD2. V shed 4 bases, J shed 4 bases, and the junction held 7 bases outside the gene matches. The germline V gene encodes CDR1 SGHRS and CDR2 YFSETQ. The CDR3 runs to 16 residues. CDR3 residues: CASSIGLAGVGETQYF. The CDR3 DNA is TGCGCCAGCAGCATAGGACTAGCGGGAGTAGGAGAGACCCAGTACTTC.

This clone was recorded once. This chain connects TRBV5-4 to TRBJ2-7; D could derive from TRBD1 or TRBD2 (5 bases each). This CDR3 region has 17 residues. Germline loops: CDR1 SGHNT, CDR2 YYREEE (reference sequence). Trimming took 6 bases from V and 2 from J, leaving 24 bases between them. This chain's CDR3 is CASIPGPKGGGPYEQYF. The CDR3 bases are TGTGCCAGCATTCCGGGACCGAAGGGTGGGGGACCCTACGAGCAGTACTTC.

This clone was seen a single time. The chain recombines TRBV7-6 with TRBJ2-1, with 11 nucleotides matching TRBD1. In germline, CDR1 is SGHVS, CDR2 FNYEAQ. This CDR3 spans 15 amino acids. The ends lost 2 bases at V and 7 bases at J; junction bases unmatched: 4. CDR3 residues: CASSLYGTGGNEQFF. The CDR3 bases are TGTGCCAGCAGCTTATATGGGACAGGGGGGAATGAGCAGTTCTTC. The full variable domain, with the rest looked up from reference TRBV7-6 and TRBJ2-1, is GAGVSQSPRYKVTKRGQDVALRCDPISGHVSLYWYRQALGQGPEFLTYFNYEAQQDKSGLPNDRFSAERPEGSISTLTIQRTEQRDSAMYRCASSLYGTGGNEQFFGPGTRLTVL.

The chain employs TRBV9 and TRBJ1-2; D might be TRBD1 (6 bases). The CDR3 contains 15 residues. Trimming removed 0 bases from V and 3 bases from J, with 12 bases in between. Looked up from germline, CDR1 is SGDLS and CDR2 is YYNGEE. CDR3 protein: CASSVDGGLYYGYTF. The CDR3 region has the DNA TGTGCCAGCAGCGTAGATGGGGGGCTGTACTATGGCTACACCTTC.

CDR3 region: CASSERQLYNEQFF. The CDR3 bases are TGTGCCAGCAGTGAACGGCAGCTCTACAATGAGCAGTTCTTC. The chain employs TRBV2 and TRBJ2-1; no clear D. Germline CDR1 reads SNHLY; CDR2 reads FYNNEI. Between the trimmed V and J ends, which lost 2 bases and 3 bases, there was a span of 8 bases. CDR3 size: 14 residues.

This chain links TRBV5-1 with TRBJ1-2, with 7 bases fitting TRBD1. The CDR3 contains 14 residues. V dropped 1 base and J dropped 6; count of bases not matched to a gene: 6. Looked up from germline, CDR1 is SGHRS and CDR2 is YFSETQ. The CDR3 DNA reads as TGCGCCAGCAGCTTGACCGCAGGGGGGGATGGCTACACCTTC. Amino acid sequence: CASSLTAGGDGYTF.

The genes are TRBV28 and TRBJ1-1; D uncertain. V was clipped by 2 bases and J by 5 bases, with 12 bases between them. The CDR3 spans 14 residues. From germline, CDR1 is MDHEN and CDR2 SYDVKM. In DNA, the CDR3 is TGTGCCAGCAGTTTAATGCCGACACCTACTGAAGCTTTCTTT. Translating gives CASSLMPTPTEAFF.

This rearrangement joins TRBV30 to TRBJ2-2, with D perhaps assigned TRBD1 or TRBD2 (5 bases each). Germline lookup yields CDR1 GTSNPN and CDR2 SVGIG (reference sequence). The germline V and J ends were trimmed by 0 bases and 5 bases, with 7 bases remaining between them. The CDR3 consists of 13 residues. The CDR3 bases are TGTGCCTGGAGTGTAGGGGAGACCGGGGAGCTGTTTTTT. The encoded protein is CAWSVGETGELFF.

J is TRBJ1-5 and V is TRBV2, with 9 bases matching TRBD1. V shed 6 bases, J shed 10 bases, and the junction held 13 bases outside the gene matches. Per germline, CDR1 SNHLY and CDR2 FYNNEI. The CDR3 consists of 15 residues. This CDR3 is CASRRDRDSISPQHF. DNA of the CDR3: TGTGCCAGCAGACGGGACAGGGATTCAATCAGCCCCCAGCATTTT. The whole variable domain, remainder taken from reference TRBV2 and TRBJ1-5, is EPEVTQTPSHQVTQMGQEVILRCVPISNHLYFYWYRQILGQKVEFLVSFYNNEISEKSEIFDDQFSVERPDGSNFTLKIRSTKLEDSAMYFCASRRDRDSISPQHFGDGTRLSIL.

CDR3 amino acids: CASSTTGGQYF. DNA of the CDR3: TGTGCCAGCAGCACAACAGGGGGGCAGTACTTC. The chain couples TRBV7-9 to TRBJ2-7; 8 nucleotides agree with TRBD1. The CDR3 has 11 residues. The junction had 3 bases not matched to a gene; V was cut back by 5 bases and J by 9 bases. CDR1 SEHNR and CDR2 FQNEAQ come from the germline V gene (reference sequence).

The J gene is TRBJ2-5, the V gene TRBV12-3 or TRBV12-4, with D perhaps matching TRBD1 or TRBD2 (5 bases each). The CDR3 loop spans 12 amino acids. Between the trimmed V and J ends, which lost 6 bases and 4 bases, there was a span of 9 bases. The CDR3 sequence is CASRRGAETQYF. CDR3 nucleotides: TGTGCCAGCAGGCGAGGGGCAGAGACCCAGTACTTC.

The rearrangement uses TRBV6-5 and TRBJ2-3, with 10 bases aligning to TRBD2. Germline CDR1 and CDR2: MNHEY and SVGAGI. The CDR3 is made up of 15 amino acids. Trimming cost V 4 bases and J 4 bases; bases outside gene matches: 5. The DNA of the CDR3 is TGTGCCAGCAGTTCTAGCGGGGGTACTTCAGATACGCAGTATTTT. Protein sequence: CASSSSGGTSDTQYF.

The chain employs TRBV10-3 and TRBJ2-3, with D perhaps matching TRBD2 (7 bases). V dropped 4 bases and J dropped 1 base, with 12 bases sitting between them. Germline V gene lookup returns CDR1 ENHRY and CDR2 SYGVKD. The CDR3 is made up of 15 amino acids. The CDR3 sequence is CAISARGAGTDTQYF. Written as DNA, the CDR3 is TGTGCCATCAGTGCCCGGGGGGCGGGCACAGATACGCAGTATTTT.

This rearrangement joins TRBV7-8 to TRBJ2-2, with 9 bases lining up with TRBD2. The CDR3 has 15 residues. J lost 6 bases, V lost 1 base, and 3 bases had no gene match. Looked up from germline, CDR1 is SGHVS and CDR2 is FQNEAQ. CDR3: CASSLGAGGSGELFF. The CDR3 DNA is TGTGCCAGCAGCTTAGGCGCGGGAGGGTCCGGGGAGCTGTTTTTT.

The J gene is TRBJ2-2, the V gene TRBV11-2; 9 nucleotides line up with TRBD1. Germline V gene sequence: CDR1 SGHAT, CDR2 FQNNGV. V shed 6 bases and J 5 bases; nucleotides not matched to a gene: 7. The CDR3 sequence is 15 residues long. CDR3 DNA: TGTGCCAGCAGAACTATACAGGGGGCGACCGGGGAGCTGTTTTTT. Protein sequence: CASRTIQGATGELFF.

The V gene is TRBV4-1, the J gene TRBJ2-1, with 7 bases aligning to TRBD2. The germline CDR1 and CDR2 sequences are MGHRA and YSYEKL. The CDR3 totals 19 residues. V gave up 3 bases and J gave up 2 bases; unmatched junction bases: 16. This CDR3 is CASSQRPESGMVTYNEQFF. The CDR3 coding sequence is TGCGCCAGCAGCCAGAGACCCGAGAGCGGGATGGTTACCTACAATGAGCAGTTCTTC.

V and J are TRBV5-1 and TRBJ1-3; D ambiguous. CDR3 size: 15 residues. V was shortened by 5 bases and J by 2 bases, with 14 bases between the two germline ends. CDR1 is SGHRS, CDR2 YFSETQ, per germline. CDR3 loop: CASSQNEGTGNTIYF. In nucleotides, the CDR3 is TGCGCCAGCAGTCAAAATGAAGGGACTGGAAACACCATATATTTT.

J is TRBJ1-6 and V is TRBV21-1. TRBV21-1 is deemed a pseudogene. There are 17 residues in the CDR3. CDR3 DNA sequence: TGTGCCAGCAGCAAAGGAGTCGGGGGGTCGGATAATTCACCCCTCCACTTT. This sequence encodes CASSKGVGGSDNSPLHF.

The chain couples TRBV11-2 to TRBJ2-3, with D perhaps matching TRBD2 (6 bases). Trimming stripped 4 bases from V and 1 base from J, with 12 bases between. The germline V gene has CDR1 SGHAT and CDR2 FQNNGV. This CDR3 has 15 residues. CDR3 DNA: TGTGCCAGCAGCTCATGGGGGGTAGGCACAGATACGCAGTATTTT. It codes for CASSSWGVGTDTQYF.

V is TRBV19 and J is TRBJ1-5; TRBD1 might be the D (6 bases). From germline, CDR1 is LNHDA and CDR2 SQIVND (reference sequence). V dropped 2 bases and J dropped 10 bases, with 21 bases sitting between them. CDR3 length: 16 amino acids. The CDR3: CASSIRSRGGQGPQHF. Written as DNA, the CDR3 is TGTGCCAGTAGTATACGGTCTAGGGGGGGCCAAGGACCCCAGCATTTT.

The CDR3 DNA follows: TGCGCCAGCAGTCACCAACCGGGACAGGCTGTTAGCTCTGGAAACACCATATATTTT. Its translation: CASSHQPGQAVSSGNTIYF. The V call is TRBV23-1, the J call TRBJ1-3, with TRBD1 matching 8 bases. TRBV23-1 is assigned to the ORF class and has an uncertain function. The CDR3 covers 19 residues. The trim removed 3 bases at V and 0 bases at J, leaving 13 bases unmatched.

Turning to this clone: Other DNA sequences in the sample encode the same CDR3. The chain links TRBV12-3 or TRBV12-4 to TRBJ2-7; D not certain. CDR3 length: 11 amino acids. V was trimmed by 1 base and J by 4 bases, leaving 2 bases between them. CDR3 nucleotide sequence: TGTGCCAGCAGTTTAGGGTACGAGCAGTACTTC. This codes for CASSLGYEQYF.